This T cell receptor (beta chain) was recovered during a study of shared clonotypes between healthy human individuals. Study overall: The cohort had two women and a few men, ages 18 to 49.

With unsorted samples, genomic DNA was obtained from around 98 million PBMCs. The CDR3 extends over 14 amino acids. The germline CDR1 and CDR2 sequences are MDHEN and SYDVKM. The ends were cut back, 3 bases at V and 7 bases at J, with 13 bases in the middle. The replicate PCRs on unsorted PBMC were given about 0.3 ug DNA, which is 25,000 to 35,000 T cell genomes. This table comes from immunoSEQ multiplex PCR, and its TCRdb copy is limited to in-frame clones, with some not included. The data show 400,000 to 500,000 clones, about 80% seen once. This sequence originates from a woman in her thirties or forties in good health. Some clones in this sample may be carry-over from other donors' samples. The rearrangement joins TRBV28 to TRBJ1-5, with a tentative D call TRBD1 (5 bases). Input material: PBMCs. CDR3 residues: CASSFSRAPQPQHF. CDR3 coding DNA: TGTGCCAGCAGTTTTTCCAGGGCTCCCCAGCCCCAGCATTTT.